These T cell receptor beta chains were read from a single sample in a study of CD8 T cells in Susac syndrome. TCRdb redid the calling of the immunoSEQ multiplex PCR reads with MiXCR, one entry per CDR3 protein. The table shows under 300,000 distinct CDR3 sequences, with approximately 95% occurring only once. The sequenced material came from CD4+ T cells from PBMCs. These receptors were taken from a human donor with Susac syndrome. Both conserved end residues are part of each CDR3.

J gene: TRBJ2-5
V gene: TRBV28
CDR3 protein: CASSQRNQETQYF

J gene: TRBJ2-2
V gene: TRBV27
CDR3 protein: CASSLADGGETGELFF

J gene: TRBJ2-5
V gene: TRBV2
CDR3 protein: CASSGTATFQETQYF

J gene: TRBJ1-1
V gene: TRBV7-9
CDR3 protein: CASSLELGAEAFF

J gene: TRBJ1-2
V gene: TRBV20-1
CDR3 protein: CSAHFGTNYGYTF

J gene: TRBJ2-6
V gene: TRBV18
CDR3 protein: CASSPGTGILVGANVLTF

J gene: TRBJ2-7
V gene: TRBV5-1
CDR3 protein: CASSSPGFYEQYF

J gene: TRBJ1-1
V gene: TRBV7-9
CDR3 protein: CASSWGRDTEAFF

J gene: TRBJ2-1
V gene: TRBV3-1
CDR3 protein: CASSQDPGGTNEQFF

J gene: TRBJ2-2
V gene: TRBV7-2
CDR3 protein: CASSLEGRIGELFF

J gene: TRBJ2-7
V gene: TRBV2
CDR3 protein: CASSRGQVIGEQYF

J gene: TRBJ2-3
V gene: TRBV20-1
CDR3 protein: CSARSGTSGGDTQYF

J gene: TRBJ2-1
V gene: TRBV7-9
CDR3 protein: CASSFSAYNEQFF

J gene: TRBJ1-3
V gene: TRBV14
CDR3 protein: CASSQQSLAGNTIYF

J gene: TRBJ1-2
V gene: TRBV23-1
CDR3 protein: CASRDRERGYTF

J gene: TRBJ2-7
V gene: TRBV28
CDR3 protein: CASRGLPNWEQYF

J gene: TRBJ2-4
V gene: TRBV18
CDR3 protein: CASSPSVAKNIQYF

J gene: TRBJ1-5
V gene: TRBV9
CDR3 protein: CASSFRGFEPQHF

J gene: TRBJ2-1
V gene: TRBV4-1
CDR3 protein: CASSQFPQKSSYNEQFF

J gene: TRBJ1-1
V gene: TRBV3-1
CDR3 protein: CASSQGDRLNTEAFF

J gene: TRBJ2-2
V gene: TRBV11-1
CDR3 protein: CASSFGLAWTGELFF

J gene: TRBJ2-7
V gene: TRBV28
CDR3 protein: CASSLTGRIYEQYF

J gene: TRBJ2-1
V gene: TRBV20-1
CDR3 protein: CSAREGSGRRNEQFF